These 30 T cell receptor beta chains were sequenced from one sample in a study of T cells in localized non-small cell lung cancer. The table came from immunoSEQ multiplex PCR; TCRdb's copy has only in-frame clones and leaves some out. This table has some 9,700 clones, over 85% appearing once. The specimen was peripheral blood, collected before any cancer treatment. These receptors came from a female donor of 60 years or more with stage II squamous cell lung carcinoma.

This chain links TRBV27 with TRBJ2-2; no clear D. V was shortened by 6 bases and J by 1 base, with 12 bases between the two germline ends. The CDR3 is made up of 15 amino acids. Germline lookup yields CDR1 MNHEY and CDR2 SMNVEV (reference sequence). The CDR3 sequence is CASSLNVGNTGELFF. In DNA, the CDR3 is TGTGCCAGCAGCCTAAATGTAGGGAACACCGGGGAGCTGTTTTTT.

V is TRBV7-9 and J is TRBJ1-1; D uncertain. CDR1 SEHNR and CDR2 FQNEAQ come from the germline V gene (reference sequence). V was pared by 2 bases and J by 3 bases, with 1 base between. The CDR3 spans 11 residues. The CDR3 loop reads CASSLYTEAFF. As DNA, the CDR3 is TGTGCCAGCAGCTTATACACTGAAGCTTTCTTT.

The rearrangement links TRBV2 to TRBJ1-1; D might be TRBD1 (5 bases). There are 12 residues in the CDR3. Trimming pared 6 bases from V and 4 bases from J, leaving 9 bases between. Germline CDR1 SNHLY, CDR2 FYNNEI. DNA for the CDR3: TGTGCCAGCAGACCAGGGTTCACTGAAGCTTTCTTT. Translation gives CASRPGFTEAFF. Together with reference TRBV2 and TRBJ1-1, the CDR3 gives the full variable domain: EPEVTQTPSHQVTQMGQEVILRCVPISNHLYFYWYRQILGQKVEFLVSFYNNEISEKSEIFDDQFSVERPDGSNFTLKIRSTKLEDSAMYFCASRPGFTEAFFGQGTRLTVV.

The chain joins TRBV18 to TRBJ1-3; D is ambiguous. The CDR3 has 11 residues. Germline-derived CDR1 and CDR2 are KGHSH and LQKENI. The V end was cut by 4 bases, the J end by 8 bases, with 6 bases between. CDR3 in amino acids: CASSLTDTIYF. CDR3 in DNA: TGTGCCAGCTCACTGACGGACACCATATATTTT.

The V and J genes are TRBV11-2 and TRBJ1-2; a weak D match, TRBD1 (5 bases). The CDR3 spans 12 residues. CDR1 is SGHAT and CDR2 is FQNNGV in the germline V gene. Trimming removed 3 bases at V and 6 bases at J, with 8 bases between. In nucleotides, the CDR3 is TGTGCCAGCAGCTTGGGGGTCAATGGCTACACCTTC. This translates into CASSLGVNGYTF.

This chain joins TRBV5-4 and TRBJ2-5; 7 bases are shared with TRBD2. Germline CDR1 and CDR2: SGHNT and YYREEE (reference sequence). The V gene end was trimmed by 0 bases and the J gene end by 3 bases; junction bases not matched to a gene: 2. The CDR3 has 14 residues. The CDR3 protein is CASSLGGGKETQYF. The CDR3 DNA reads as TGTGCCAGCAGCTTGGGGGGGGGAAAAGAGACCCAGTACTTC.

This clone was counted between two and nine times. The rearrangement joins TRBV6-1 to TRBJ1-4; D is perhaps TRBD1 (6 bases). The CDR3 has 13 amino acids. The ends were cut back, 10 bases at V and 8 bases at J, with 17 bases in the middle. CDR1 is MNHNS, CDR2 SASEGT, per germline. The CDR3 region is CATLQGIVEKLFF. The CDR3 nucleotides read TGTGCCACTTTACAGGGTATAGTCGAAAAACTGTTTTTT.

The chain recombines TRBV19 with TRBJ1-3; D might be TRBD1 (6 bases). The CDR3 spans 14 residues. Germline V gene lookup returns CDR1 LNHDA and CDR2 SQIVND (reference sequence). V shed 9 bases and J shed 1 base, with 13 bases lying between them. The CDR3 DNA follows: TGTGCCAGCTCAGGGGAGATATCTGGAAACACCATATATTTT. It translates to CASSGEISGNTIYF.

The chain recombines TRBV7-9 with TRBJ1-2, with a tentative D call TRBD1 (6 bases). CDR3 length equals 15 residues. Trimming removed 4 bases at V and 6 bases at J, with 18 bases between. Germline V gives CDR1 SEHNR, CDR2 FQNEAQ (reference sequence). DNA for the CDR3: TGTGCCAGCAGCTCTCCCCAGCCGGGGGCGCATGGCTACACCTTC. It yields the protein CASSSPQPGAHGYTF.

The gene calls are TRBV4-1 and TRBJ1-2; no definite D call. CDR3 length: 13 amino acids. Germline CDR1 is MGHRA and CDR2 is YSYEKL. V shed 0 bases and J shed 7 bases, with 9 bases lying between them. This CDR3 is CASSQDLGGGYTF. The CDR3 DNA sequence: TGCGCCAGCAGCCAAGATCTAGGAGGTGGCTACACCTTC.

The chain carries TRBV19 and TRBJ1-4; possibly TRBD1 for D (5 bases). Germline values: CDR1 LNHDA, CDR2 SQIVND (reference sequence). The CDR3 covers 14 residues. V gave up 6 bases and J gave up 0 bases, with 8 bases separating them. The chain's CDR3 is CASRRQSTNEKLFF. The CDR3 DNA reads TGTGCCAGTAGGAGACAGTCAACTAATGAAAAACTGTTTTTT.

The rearrangement joins TRBV11-2 to TRBJ1-1, with D maybe TRBD1 (6 bases). The germline V and J ends were trimmed by 7 bases and 8 bases, with 20 bases remaining between them. The length of the CDR3 is 14 residues. CDR1 is SGHAT, CDR2 FQNNGV, per germline. The CDR3 DNA follows: TGTGCCAGCACAGACTTCTCGGGGGCTACAGAAGCTTTCTTT. It yields the protein CASTDFSGATEAFF.

This clone showed up just once. This sequence joins TRBV5-8 and TRBJ2-7; TRBD1 aligns across 9 bases. Germline CDR1 reads SGHTS; CDR2 reads YDEGEE. CDR3 length: 14 amino acids. J was trimmed by 6 bases and V by 4 bases; bases with no gene match: 8. DNA of the CDR3: TGTGCCAGCAGCGCGACGGGACAGGGAGTCGAGCAGTACGTC. It is translated as CASSATGQGVEQYV.

This clone was observed once. V is TRBV2 and J is TRBJ2-7; no firm D call. The V and J ends lost 4 bases and 6 bases respectively, with 13 bases between them. Germline lookup yields CDR1 SNHLY and CDR2 FYNNEI. This CDR3 spans 13 amino acids. CDR3 DNA: TGTGCCAGCAGTGTTGAGACTTCAAGCGAGCAGTACGTC. It translates to CASSVETSSEQYV.

This rearrangement joins TRBV6-6 to TRBJ2-3; D unclear. This CDR3 has 15 residues. The germline V gene has CDR1 MNHNY and CDR2 SVGAGI (reference sequence). V lost 0 bases and J 0 bases, leaving 7 bases between the germline ends. CDR3 coding DNA: TGTGCCAGCAGTTACTCTAGCCTTAGCACAGATACGCAGTATTTT. Residues: CASSYSSLSTDTQYF.

V gene TRBV7-8 combines with J gene TRBJ2-5, with 7 bases matching TRBD1. This CDR3 has 14 residues. V was pared by 5 bases and J by 7 bases, with 10 bases of the junction left unmatched. Germline CDR1 and CDR2: SGHVS and FQNEAQ. CDR3 amino acids: CASSTRQGYGTQYF. The DNA for the CDR3 is TGTGCCAGCAGCACTAGACAGGGATACGGGACCCAGTACTTC.

The rearrangement uses TRBV4-2 and TRBJ2-1; D may correspond to TRBD1 or TRBD2 (5 bases each). This CDR3 contains 17 residues. V shed 3 bases and J shed 4 bases, with 19 bases lying between them. The germline gives CDR1 LGHNA, CDR2 YNFKEQ. This CDR3 is CASSHLLGGPTYNEQFF. The CDR3 coding sequence is TGTGCCAGCAGCCACCTCCTTGGGGGACCCACATACAATGAGCAGTTCTTC.

This clone occurred once. The chain recombines TRBV5-1 with TRBJ2-5, with D unresolved. The CDR3 spans 14 residues. CDR1 is SGHRS and CDR2 is YFSETQ in the germline V gene. Deletions cut 0 bases from V and 9 bases from J, with 15 bases between. CDR3 residues: CASSLARPVEAQYF. In DNA, the CDR3 is TGCGCCAGCAGCTTGGCCCGACCCGTCGAGGCCCAGTACTTC.

The sample holds one count of this clone. The rearrangement links TRBV2 to TRBJ1-2; D is ambiguous. Trimming removed 3 bases at V and 4 bases at J, with 3 bases between. The CDR3 totals 11 residues. The germline CDR1 and CDR2 sequences are SNHLY and FYNNEI. The CDR3 DNA sequence: TGTGCCAGCAGTGACAGCTATGGCTACACCTTC. Its protein product is CASSDSYGYTF.

V is TRBV1 and J is TRBJ2-1; TRBD2 was called by the table and not checked on the DNA. TRBV1 is labeled a pseudogene. The CDR3 totals 15 residues. The chain's CDR3 is CTSSHGLATYNEQFF. DNA for the CDR3: TGCACCAGCAGCCATGGACTAGCAACTTACAATGAGCAGTTCTTC.

The rearrangement uses TRBV19 and TRBJ2-1, with D maybe TRBD2 (6 bases). This CDR3 is 15 amino acids long. Trimming cost V 3 bases and J 2 bases, with 11 bases left between them. Germline loops: CDR1 LNHDA, CDR2 SQIVND (reference sequence). CDR3 in DNA: TGTGCCAGTAGTATCCGTGCGGGGCCCTACAATGAGCAGTTCTTC. Its protein is CASSIRAGPYNEQFF. The full variable domain, completed using reference TRBV19 and TRBJ2-1, is DGGITQSPKYLFRKEGQNVTLSCEQNLNHDAMYWYRQDPGQGLRLIYYSQIVNDFQKGDIAEGYSVSREKKESFPLTVTSAQKNPTAFYLCASSIRAGPYNEQFFGPGTRLTVL.

This clone came up once. The CDR3, as DNA: TGTGCCAGTACTGTGATTAGGGGTGCCATCGATCCCCAGCATTTT. This sequence encodes CASTVIRGAIDPQHF. The gene calls are TRBV19 and TRBJ1-5, with TRBD1 as a possible D gene (5 bases). This CDR3 region has 15 residues. Between the trimmed V and J ends, which lost 7 bases and 10 bases, there was a span of 23 bases. CDR1 is LNHDA and CDR2 is SQIVND in the germline V gene (reference sequence).

The chain joins TRBV14 to TRBJ1-5; D is uncertain. Looked up from germline, CDR1 is SGHDN and CDR2 is FVKESK. CDR3 length: 12 residues. The ends were cut back, 1 base at V and 7 bases at J, with 5 bases in the middle. The CDR3 sequence is CASSQGHQPQHF. CDR3 coding DNA: TGTGCCAGCAGCCAAGGACACCAGCCCCAGCATTTT.

The V gene is TRBV5-1, the J gene TRBJ1-2; D is ambiguous. Germline V gene sequence: CDR1 SGHRS, CDR2 YFSETQ. This CDR3 contains 15 residues. Trimming removed 0 bases at V and 2 bases at J, with 11 bases between. The CDR3 DNA reads TGCGCCAGCAGCTTGGGTGGGATATCCAACTATGGCTACACCTTC. Translating gives CASSLGGISNYGYTF.

This chain links TRBV2 with TRBJ1-5; D uncertain. CDR3 size: 12 residues. Per germline, CDR1 SNHLY and CDR2 FYNNEI. Trimming left V 3 bases short and J 0 bases short, with 0 bases between. This CDR3 reads CASSDSNQPQHF. For the CDR3, the DNA is TGTGCCAGCAGTGATAGCAATCAGCCCCAGCATTTT.

The chain joins TRBV10-3 to TRBJ1-2, with TRBD1 matching over 8 bases. This CDR3 is 15 amino acids long. V dropped 3 bases and J dropped 3; count of bases not matched to a gene: 6. CDR1 and CDR2 (germline): ENHRY, SYGVKD. This CDR3 reads CAISEVGQGDYGYTF. CDR3 nucleotides: TGTGCCATCAGTGAAGTAGGACAGGGAGACTATGGCTACACCTTC.

The CDR3 spells CAWSTQWGKDTEAFF. Written as DNA, the CDR3 is TGTGCCTGGAGTACTCAGTGGGGTAAGGACACTGAAGCTTTCTTT. The chain has TRBV30 and TRBJ1-1; unclear D gene. CDR1 GTSNPN and CDR2 SVGIG come from the germline V gene (reference sequence). The CDR3 loop spans 15 amino acids. Trimming shortened V by 2 bases and J by 3 bases, and 16 bases separated the two germline ends.

The chain links TRBV5-1 to TRBJ1-2, with D tentatively TRBD1 (6 bases). Per germline, CDR1 SGHRS and CDR2 YFSETQ. The CDR3 length is 14 residues. Trimming took 1 base from V and 3 from J, leaving 10 bases between them. CDR3 in DNA: TGCGCCAGCAGCTTGACAGGGTTGGACTATGGCTACACCTTC. Translated: CASSLTGLDYGYTF.

V and J are TRBV6-1 and TRBJ2-7, with no clear D. This CDR3 has 14 residues. Trimming cost V 1 base and J 4 bases, with 11 bases left between them. The germline gives CDR1 MNHNS, CDR2 SASEGT. Here the CDR3 reads CASSEGGTVYEQYV. The CDR3, as DNA: TGTGCCAGCAGTGAAGGGGGTACCGTTTACGAGCAGTACGTC.

This clone was recorded a few times. The chain employs TRBV5-1 and TRBJ1-6, with 7 bases that match TRBD1. V was pared by 2 bases and J by 6 bases, with 5 bases of the junction left unmatched. CDR3 length equals 15 residues. The V gene's germline CDR1 is SGHRS and CDR2 YFSETQ. DNA for the CDR3: TGCGCCAGCAGCTTCTGGACAGGTATTAATTCACCCCTCCACTTT. Translation: CASSFWTGINSPLHF.